This section outlines one TCR beta chain sequence together with its context. A read error is possible here, since a much larger clone lies one base away. The data were taken from a study of T cells in Graves' hyperthyroidism and ophthalmopathy. What was amplified from RNA transcripts were TCR beta CDR3 regions. The TCR CDR3 first-round RT-PCR relied on the HTBI primer set. TCRdb reprocessed the multiplex PCR reads via MiXCR and lists one record per CDR3 protein. Among 500,000 to 650,000 distinct CDR3 sequences, less than 20% were seen once, and the ten largest hold over 45%. Not enrolled were patients with uncontrolled infection, other autoimmune disease, pregnancy or lactation. The CDR3 length is 15 residues. The germline V gene encodes CDR1 LGHDT and CDR2 YNNKEL (reference sequence).

The sequenced sample consisted of blood. This chain uses TRBV3-1 with TRBJ2-5; no definite D call. The J call could be wrong; TRBJ2-1 is a better fit for the DNA end. The sequence was obtained from a man aged 35 to 55 with Graves' ophthalmopathy. The CDR3 loop reads CASSQGPTLQETQFF. The CDR3 nucleotides are TGTGCCAGCAGCCAAGGACCGACGTTACAAGAGACCCAGTTCTTC.